The 15 T cell receptor beta chains below all came from one sample that was sequenced in a study of Ad26.COV2.S vaccination and SARS-CoV-2 variants. The treatment denotes: about 20 received Ad26.COV2.S at low or high dose, single or two shots; about 5 received placebo; per-sample allocation not given. Sampling happened 63 days after the first vaccine or placebo injection. Some clones are missing from TCRdb's copy, which holds only in-frame ones; the method was immunoSEQ multiplex PCR. The profile shows 450,000 to 550,000 clones, roughly nine tenths of them singletons. Sequencing was performed on peripheral blood, taken in a trial of Ad26.COV2.S vaccine versus placebo. The receptors shown here come from a person aged 18-60 years who received the Ad26.COV2.S COVID-19 vaccine or a placebo.

The V and J genes are TRBV7-9 and TRBJ2-1; D possibly corresponds to TRBD2 (6 bases). Germline V gene sequence: CDR1 SEHNR, CDR2 FQNEAQ (reference sequence). V lost 9 bases and J lost 0, with 15 bases in between. The length of the CDR3 is 15 residues. CDR3 amino acids: CASNPRGSSYNEQFF. Written as DNA, the CDR3 is TGTGCCAGTAATCCCCGGGGGAGCTCCTACAATGAGCAGTTCTTC.

V and J are TRBV28 and TRBJ1-5; D call uncertain. Germline V gene data show CDR1 as MDHEN and CDR2 as SYDVKM. Trimming took 3 bases from V and 2 from J, leaving 8 bases between them. The CDR3 consists of 14 residues. This CDR3 is CASSLGRGNQPQHF. For the CDR3, the DNA is TGTGCCAGCAGTTTGGGTCGGGGCAATCAGCCCCAGCATTTT.

The rearrangement links TRBV30 to TRBJ1-6; the match to TRBD1 covers 7 bases. Germline V lookup: CDR1 GTSNPN, CDR2 SVGIG (reference sequence). Unmatched junction bases numbered 6, after V lost 0 bases and J lost 4 bases. The CDR3 extends over 16 amino acids. As DNA, the CDR3 is TGTGCCTGGAGTGTACAGGGGTTCGAGTATAATTCACCCCTCCACTTT. Its protein is CAWSVQGFEYNSPLHF.

This chain joins TRBV6-5 and TRBJ2-7; D might be TRBD2 (6 bases). The CDR3 has 16 residues. From germline, CDR1 is MNHEY and CDR2 SVGAGI. Trimming removed 0 bases from V and 1 base from J, with 13 bases in between. In nucleotides, the CDR3 is TGTGCCAGCAGTTACTCCCGGACACGGGGGTCCTACGAGCAGTACTTC. Residues: CASSYSRTRGSYEQYF.

The chain recombines TRBV19 with TRBJ2-2, with 15 bases that match TRBD2. Germline V gene data show CDR1 as LNHDA and CDR2 as SQIVND (reference sequence). The CDR3 contains 15 residues. Germline trimming cut 5 bases from V and 8 bases from J; bases unmatched to any gene: 3. CDR3 loop: CASSRGLAGGGELFF. The DNA for the CDR3 is TGTGCCAGTAGTCGGGGACTAGCGGGAGGAGGGGAGCTGTTTTTT.

This clone was counted between two and nine times. This chain connects TRBV7-8 to TRBJ1-1; the D gene is possibly TRBD1 (5 bases). The CDR3 loop spans 15 amino acids. Germline-derived CDR1 and CDR2 are SGHVS and FQNEAQ. The V end was cut by 1 base, the J end by 2 bases, with 11 bases between. CDR3 nucleotide sequence: TGTGCCAGCAGCTTAGAACAGGTCCTTAACACTGAAGCTTTCTTT. Protein sequence: CASSLEQVLNTEAFF.

The chain carries TRBV28 and TRBJ2-3; 13 bases line up with TRBD2. This CDR3 region has 16 residues. Trimming cost V 5 bases and J 5 bases; bases outside gene matches: 7. Germline V gene sequence: CDR1 MDHEN, CDR2 SYDVKM. The CDR3 loop reads CASSTSWTSGRDTQYF. CDR3 bases: TGTGCCAGCAGTACTTCCTGGACTAGCGGGAGAGATACGCAGTATTTT.

This chain connects TRBV4-3 to TRBJ2-7; D is possibly TRBD1 (6 bases). This CDR3 spans 16 amino acids. With 4 bases removed from V and 4 bases from J, the gap between germline ends came to 20 bases. CDR1 and CDR2 (germline): LGHNA, YSLEER. The CDR3 loop reads CASSREYTQGGYEQYF. DNA for the CDR3: TGCGCCAGCAGCCGAGAGTACACACAGGGTGGGTACGAGCAGTACTTC.

Ten or more counts support this clone. The V gene is TRBV7-9, the J gene TRBJ2-7; D gene ambiguous. The CDR3 has 13 residues. Germline CDR1 is SEHNR and CDR2 is FQNEAQ (reference sequence). V was trimmed by 1 base and J by 1 base, leaving 5 bases between them. The CDR3 DNA reads TGTGCCAGCAGCTTAGTATGGTCCTACGAGCAGTACTTC. Its translation: CASSLVWSYEQYF.

The chain joins TRBV7-2 to TRBJ2-5, with 8 positions matching TRBD2. The CDR3 is made up of 15 amino acids. V lost 6 bases and J lost 4; bases outside the gene matches: 10. Germline values: CDR1 SGHTA, CDR2 FQGNSA. The CDR3 coding sequence is TGTGCCAGCAGATCCGGACTAGCACCGGGAGAGACCCAGTACTTC. Translation: CASRSGLAPGETQYF.

About this clone: The sample carries other DNA sequences with the same CDR3. This chain links TRBV18 with TRBJ1-5; TRBD1 might be the D (6 bases). Germline V lookup: CDR1 KGHSH, CDR2 LQKENI. CDR3 length equals 13 residues. Trimming cost V 3 bases and J 4 bases, with 7 bases left between them. The CDR3 loop is CASSPQGNQPQHF. In DNA form, the CDR3 reads TGTGCCAGCTCACCTCAGGGGAATCAGCCCCAGCATTTT.

The chain couples TRBV5-1 to TRBJ1-4; possible D gene TRBD1, 6 bases. Germline-derived CDR1 and CDR2 are SGHRS and YFSETQ. There are 16 residues in the CDR3. Trimming removed 4 bases at V and 8 bases at J, with 21 bases between. The CDR3 here is CASSDRPQGREEKLFF. CDR3 nucleotide sequence: TGCGCCAGCAGCGACCGGCCGCAGGGGCGCGAGGAAAAACTGTTTTTT.

V gene TRBV7-9 combines with J gene TRBJ1-2; D perhaps matches TRBD1 (5 bases). V lost 3 bases and J 8 bases, leaving 16 bases between the germline ends. Germline assignment: CDR1 SEHNR and CDR2 FQNEAQ (reference sequence). The CDR3 sequence is 14 residues long. The CDR3 DNA reads as TGTGCCAGCAGCTTGGGTATTGGGGCGCCCGGCTACACCTTC. This sequence encodes CASSLGIGAPGYTF.

The chain recombines TRBV30 with TRBJ1-1; no definite D call. Looked up from germline, CDR1 is GTSNPN and CDR2 is SVGIG (reference sequence). CDR3 length: 12 amino acids. V lost 0 bases and J lost 5, with 7 bases in between. This CDR3 reads CAWSVGTTEAFF. In nucleotides, the CDR3 is TGTGCCTGGAGTGTAGGCACTACTGAAGCTTTCTTT.

The chain uses TRBV5-1 and TRBJ1-4, with D possibly being TRBD1 (5 bases). The CDR3 contains 13 residues. The V end lost 6 bases, the J end lost 3 bases, and 9 bases lay between the germline ends. Germline assignment: CDR1 SGHRS and CDR2 YFSETQ. CDR3 coding DNA: TGCGCCAGCAAAACAGGATCTAATGAAAAACTGTTTTTT. Its protein is CASKTGSNEKLFF.